This T cell receptor (beta chain) was documented in a study of vaccination and CD4 T cells after COVID-19. Treatment in this sample: approximately nine-day PBMC culture with coronavirus spike peptide pools or control peptides (ViraFEST assay). Study findings and constraints: From a median of about 21 to 40, SARS-CoV-2-reactive clonotypes increased, though not significantly.

To note about this clonotype: What it binds is unknown.

Cultured CD4+ T cell DNA was sequenced using the Oncomine TCR Beta short-read assay. A single record per CDR3 protein comes from TCRdb applying MiXCR to the PCR reads. In the table there are 9,000 to 15,000 distinct CDR3 sequences, roughly 66% of which are singletons. Germline V gives CDR1 KGHDR, CDR2 SFDVKD. After removal of 4 bases from V and 4 bases from J, the junction contained 11 bases not matched to a gene. This CDR3 has 17 residues. The genes are TRBV24-1 and TRBJ1-5, with TRBD1 matching over 8 bases. The TCR originated in a human donor who had recovered from COVID-19. The sequenced material came from CD4+ T cells from blood, cultured in vitro. The CDR3 is CATSDPNSGTGNQPQHF. Written as DNA, the CDR3 is TGTGCCACCAGTGACCCAAACTCCGGGACAGGAAATCAGCCCCAGCATTTT.